One sample yielded the 28 T cell receptor beta chains listed below, sequenced in a study of shared clonotypes between healthy human individuals. Naive CD8 cells lacked CD45RO, underwent positive selection for CCR7 and left out terminally differentiated effector memory CD45RA+ cells. TCRdb's copy holds only in-frame clones and misses some; the assay was immunoSEQ multiplex PCR. The table has approximately 600,000 clones, 85% to 95% seen once. Sequencing was done on a sample of naive CD8+ T cells sorted from blood. The source is a woman aged 25-40 years in good health.

The chain employs TRBV29-1 and TRBJ2-1; 13 nucleotides agree with TRBD2. The CDR3 covers 15 residues. Germline CDR1 reads SQVTM; CDR2 reads ANQGSEA. The ends lost 7 bases at V and 5 bases at J; junction bases unmatched: 8. CDR3 sequence (DNA): TGCAGCGGATACCCTGGACTAGCGGGAGACAATGAGCAGTTCTTC. Translating it yields CSGYPGLAGDNEQFF.

The chain uses TRBV27 and TRBJ2-1, with TRBD2 matching over 10 bases. This CDR3 has 13 residues. V dropped 4 bases and J dropped 9; count of bases not matched to a gene: 3. From germline, CDR1 is MNHEY and CDR2 SMNVEV (reference sequence). For the CDR3, the DNA is TGTGCCAGCAGTTCTAGCGGGAGTCTTGAGCAGTTCTTC. This gives the protein CASSSSGSLEQFF.

The chain recombines TRBV19 with TRBJ2-3; D gene unclear. Trimming cost V 1 base and J 0 bases, with 8 bases left between them. Germline V lookup: CDR1 LNHDA, CDR2 SQIVND (reference sequence). The CDR3 loop spans 15 amino acids. This CDR3 is CASSIALTSTDTQYF. The CDR3 DNA reads TGTGCCAGTAGTATAGCACTAACTAGCACAGATACGCAGTATTTT.

The chain joins TRBV28 to TRBJ2-1; the match to TRBD2 covers 9 bases. Losses at the gene ends were 3 bases for V and 4 bases for J; bases not matched to a gene: 1. The CDR3 sequence is 14 residues long. From germline, CDR1 is MDHEN and CDR2 SYDVKM. As DNA, the CDR3 is TGTGCCAGCAGTTTCCTAGCGGGGTACAATGAGCAGTTCTTC. This translates into CASSFLAGYNEQFF.

This clone was seen only once. This chain joins TRBV15 and TRBJ1-2, with D maybe TRBD1 (6 bases). Germline V CDR1 and CDR2: LNHNV, YYDKDF (reference sequence). The CDR3 contains 14 residues. The V and J ends lost 1 base and 7 bases respectively, with 13 bases between them. This chain's CDR3 is CATSRGGGGAGYTF. In nucleotides, the CDR3 is TGTGCCACCAGCAGAGGGGGAGGGGGAGCTGGCTACACCTTC.

In DNA form, the CDR3 reads TGTGCCAGCAGCTTGGACAGCAATAACTATGGCTACACCTTC. Protein: CASSLDSNNYGYTF. The chain is built from TRBV5-4 and TRBJ1-2; D not resolved. The V and J ends lost 0 bases and 1 base respectively, with 7 bases between them. CDR1 is SGHNT, CDR2 YYREEE, per germline (reference sequence). The CDR3 is made up of 14 amino acids.

The rearrangement uses TRBV19 and TRBJ2-1, with D tentatively TRBD1 (5 bases). From germline, CDR1 is LNHDA and CDR2 SQIVND (reference sequence). This CDR3 spans 18 amino acids. The V end lost 0 bases, the J end lost 2 bases, and 17 bases lay between the germline ends. The CDR3 DNA is TGTGCCAGTAGTATAGATTGGCCTTTAGGACAACCCTACAATGAGCAGTTCTTC. This sequence encodes CASSIDWPLGQPYNEQFF.

This chain connects TRBV25-1 to TRBJ2-7; either TRBD1 or TRBD2 may supply D (6 bases each). Trimming took off 7 bases at V and 2 bases at J, with 15 bases between the two ends. The germline V gene encodes CDR1 MGHDK and CDR2 SYGVNS. CDR3 length: 14 amino acids. The CDR3 nucleotides read TGTGCCAGCACCAGGGGAGGCGGAGCCTACGAGCAGTACTTC. Protein: CASTRGGGAYEQYF.

V and J are TRBV6-5 and TRBJ1-5; D remains ambiguous. The V gene's germline CDR1 is MNHEY and CDR2 SVGAGI. There are 14 residues in the CDR3. Trimming took off 5 bases at V and 0 bases at J, with 8 bases between the two ends. CDR3 sequence: CASSQQGSNQPQHF. In DNA, the CDR3 is TGTGCCAGCAGTCAACAAGGTAGCAATCAGCCCCAGCATTTT.

This chain joins TRBV13 and TRBJ2-1; possibly TRBD1 or TRBD2 for D (5 bases each). Germline CDR1 and CDR2: PRHDT and FYEKMQ (reference sequence). The length of the CDR3 is 16 residues. Between the trimmed V and J ends, which lost 5 bases and 4 bases, there was a span of 18 bases. CDR3 in amino acids: CASSPTPWGKYNEQFF. For the CDR3, the DNA is TGTGCCAGCAGCCCAACCCCCTGGGGGAAGTACAATGAGCAGTTCTTC. Combining the CDR3 with reference TRBV13 and TRBJ2-1 gives the whole variable domain AAGVIQSPRHLIKEKRETATLKCYPIPRHDTVYWYQQGPGQDPQFLISFYEKMQSDKGSIPDRFSAQQFSDYHSELNMSSLELGDSALYFCASSPTPWGKYNEQFFGPGTRLTVL.

In this sample, this clone turned up once. The chain combines TRBV11-2 with TRBJ2-7, with 8 bases that match TRBD2. V gave up 4 bases and J gave up 0 bases; unmatched junction bases: 8. Germline V CDR1 and CDR2: SGHAT, FQNNGV. The CDR3 is made up of 16 amino acids. The CDR3 region has the DNA TGTGCCAGCAGCTCCAGCGGGAGAGCACCCTCCTACGAGCAGTACTTC. Translation gives CASSSSGRAPSYEQYF.

CDR3 region: CASDRGLAAGELFF. As DNA, the CDR3 is TGTGCCAGCGACCGGGGACTAGCGGCCGGGGAGCTGTTTTTT. The J gene is TRBJ2-2, the V gene TRBV2, with 11 bases fitting TRBD2. Trimming at V came to 8 bases and at J to 6 bases, leaving 5 bases not matched to a gene. The CDR3 runs to 14 residues. Germline CDR1 SNHLY, CDR2 FYNNEI.

The V call is TRBV27, the J call TRBJ2-1; D is unclear. The length of the CDR3 is 15 residues. Germline V CDR1 and CDR2: MNHEY, SMNVEV (reference sequence). V was trimmed by 4 bases and J by 1 base, leaving 11 bases between them. CDR3 sequence (DNA): TGTGCCAGCAGTTCCCAGCCGCTTTCCTACAATGAGCAGTTCTTC. It codes for CASSSQPLSYNEQFF.

V and J are TRBV14 and TRBJ2-3; D gene ambiguous. Trimming pared 0 bases from V and 3 bases from J, leaving 4 bases between. CDR3 length: 13 residues. Germline V gene lookup returns CDR1 SGHDN and CDR2 FVKESK. For the CDR3, the DNA is TGTGCCAGCAGCCAAGATCTTACAGATACGCAGTATTTT. It is translated as CASSQDLTDTQYF.

This chain links TRBV5-4 with TRBJ2-1; the D call may be TRBD1 or TRBD2 (5 bases each). The CDR3 has 13 amino acids. Between the trimmed V and J ends, which lost 0 bases and 8 bases, there was a span of 9 bases. CDR1 and CDR2 from the germline V gene are SGHNT and YYREEE (reference sequence). DNA of the CDR3: TGTGCCAGCAGCTTGGCCGGGGACGATGAGCAGTTCTTC. It codes for CASSLAGDDEQFF. Full variable domain (outside the CDR3, taken from reference TRBV5-4 and TRBJ2-1): ETGVTQSPTHLIKTRGQQVTLRCSSQSGHNTVSWYQQALGQGPQFIFQYYREEENGRGNFPPRFSGLQFPNYSSELNVNALELDDSALYLCASSLAGDDEQFFGPGTRLTVL.

Only one count was recorded for this clone. This chain joins TRBV19 and TRBJ2-7; D uncertain. The CDR3 is made up of 14 amino acids. CDR1 LNHDA and CDR2 SQIVND come from the germline V gene (reference sequence). V shed 3 bases and J shed 2 bases, with 11 bases lying between them. The CDR3 DNA sequence: TGTGCCAGTAGTATCAATAGTCCCGCCTACGAGCAGTACTTC. It yields the protein CASSINSPAYEQYF.

V is TRBV6-5 and J is TRBJ1-2; tentative D call: TRBD1 (6 bases). V gave up 0 bases and J gave up 4 bases, with 9 bases separating them. This CDR3 is built from 14 residues. Germline assignment: CDR1 MNHEY and CDR2 SVGAGI. The CDR3 region has the DNA TGTGCCAGCAGTTACTCTTTAGGGGGCTATGGCTACACCTTC. Residues: CASSYSLGGYGYTF.

This sequence joins TRBV28 and TRBJ1-5, with TRBD1 identical over 7 bases. Trimming at V came to 4 bases and at J to 6 bases, leaving 9 bases not matched to a gene. There are 15 residues in the CDR3. Germline values: CDR1 MDHEN, CDR2 SYDVKM. The CDR3 DNA sequence: TGTGCCAGCAGTTCGACAGGGTGGAGGGGTCAGCCCCAGCATTTT. As protein: CASSSTGWRGQPQHF.

This clone was counted between two and nine times. Other DNA sequences in this sample translate to the same CDR3. The chain is built from TRBV9 and TRBJ2-2; D gene unclear. Germline V lookup: CDR1 SGDLS, CDR2 YYNGEE. Trimming stripped 0 bases from V and 5 bases from J, with 8 bases between. The CDR3 spans 14 residues. Here the CDR3 DNA reads TGTGCCAGCAGCGTAGCTTGGGGAACCGGGGAGCTGTTTTTT. Its protein product is CASSVAWGTGELFF.

The rearrangement links TRBV27 to TRBJ2-7, with 16 bases fitting TRBD2. The germline V gene encodes CDR1 MNHEY and CDR2 SMNVEV (reference sequence). J lost 5 bases, V lost 7 bases, and 5 bases had no gene match. The CDR3 covers 15 residues. The DNA for the CDR3 is TGTGCCAGCACCCCCGGGACTAGCGGGAGGGACGAGCAGTACTTC. Protein: CASTPGTSGRDEQYF.

The rearrangement uses TRBV5-4 and TRBJ1-1; D is possibly TRBD1 (5 bases). V was cut by 0 bases and J by 6 bases, with 15 bases left in between. The CDR3 runs 15 residues. Germline loops: CDR1 SGHNT, CDR2 YYREEE (reference sequence). Here the CDR3 reads CASSLATGGNAEAFF. The CDR3 DNA follows: TGTGCCAGCAGCTTGGCCACCGGGGGTAACGCTGAAGCTTTCTTT. The entire variable domain, with the rest obtained from reference TRBV5-4 and TRBJ1-1, is as follows: ETGVTQSPTHLIKTRGQQVTLRCSSQSGHNTVSWYQQALGQGPQFIFQYYREEENGRGNFPPRFSGLQFPNYSSELNVNALELDDSALYLCASSLATGGNAEAFFGQGTRLTVV.

In its sample, this clone was seen once. The chain uses TRBV6-6 and TRBJ1-2; tentative D call: TRBD1 (5 bases). The CDR3 consists of 13 residues. Germline CDR1 is MNHNY and CDR2 is SVGAGI (reference sequence). Trimming stripped 1 base from V and 4 bases from J, with 7 bases between. This CDR3 is CASSYWQGYGYTF. CDR3 in DNA: TGTGCCAGCAGTTACTGGCAGGGCTATGGCTACACCTTC.

The chain links TRBV19 to TRBJ1-5; no reliable D call. The CDR3 length is 13 residues. Germline CDR1 reads LNHDA; CDR2 reads SQIVND (reference sequence). V was cut by 7 bases and J by 7 bases, with 14 bases left in between. Here the CDR3 DNA reads TGTGCCAGTACGGGTGGGGTTTGGCAGCCCCAGCATTTT. Amino acids: CASTGGVWQPQHF. Full variable domain (outside the CDR3, taken from reference TRBV19 and TRBJ1-5): DGGITQSPKYLFRKEGQNVTLSCEQNLNHDAMYWYRQDPGQGLRLIYYSQIVNDFQKGDIAEGYSVSREKKESFPLTVTSAQKNPTAFYLCASTGGVWQPQHFGDGTRLSIL.

The V and J genes are TRBV5-4 and TRBJ2-5; D unresolved. The CDR3 length is 11 residues. Per the germline V gene, CDR1 is SGHNT and CDR2 is YYREEE (reference sequence). Deletions cut 2 bases from V and 11 bases from J, with 10 bases between. CDR3 in DNA: TGTGCCAGCAGCTTCTTTAGTGAGCAGTACTTC. Translating gives CASSFFSEQYF.

This clone was seen a single time. The chain joins TRBV19 to TRBJ2-2; 8 bases map to TRBD2. The V gene end was trimmed by 3 bases and the J gene end by 7 bases; junction bases not matched to a gene: 7. The CDR3 is 15 residues long. Germline values: CDR1 LNHDA, CDR2 SQIVND (reference sequence). The CDR3 sequence is CASSIPREGIGELFF. The CDR3 DNA reads as TGTGCCAGTAGTATCCCTCGGGAGGGCATCGGGGAGCTGTTTTTT.

This chain joins TRBV19 and TRBJ1-3; D not resolved. This CDR3 has 15 residues. The V end lost 4 bases, the J end lost 3 bases, and 13 bases lay between the germline ends. CDR1 is LNHDA, CDR2 SQIVND, per germline (reference sequence). The CDR3 is CASSTGFHGGNTIYF. The CDR3, as DNA: TGTGCCAGTAGTACTGGGTTCCATGGTGGAAACACCATATATTTT.

V and J are TRBV6-1 and TRBJ2-2; D is perhaps TRBD1 or TRBD2 (5 bases each). This CDR3 region has 15 residues. Germline V CDR1 and CDR2: MNHNS, SASEGT. The germline V and J ends were trimmed by 4 bases and 7 bases, with 16 bases remaining between them. DNA of the CDR3: TGTGCCAGCAGTGGAGGGGACCCTCTTATCGGGGAGCTGTTTTTT. Its translation: CASSGGDPLIGELFF.

This sequence joins TRBV27 and TRBJ2-3; D uncertain. CDR1 is MNHEY and CDR2 is SMNVEV in the germline V gene (reference sequence). The CDR3 has 11 residues. Trimming removed 6 bases at V and 2 bases at J, with 3 bases between. As DNA, the CDR3 is TGTGCCAGCAGAGACACAGATACGCAGTATTTT. Its protein product is CASRDTDTQYF.